One and the same sample provided the 15 T cell receptor beta chains below, sequenced in a study of cytomegalovirus exposure and HLA in healthy donors. The PCR ran on 60 Vbeta and 13 Jbeta primers. Using immunoSEQ multiplex PCR, the repertoire was profiled, and TCRdb retains in-frame clones only, with some absent. The sample lists roughly 120,000 clones, around 80% seen once, with 0.2% to 0.25% in the top ten. The sequencing sample was made of PBMCs. These receptors were obtained from a man aged 50 or older in good health and CMV-seronegative.

For this clone: The junction does not match germline at one end; this may be a read error. This chain uses TRBV7-3 with TRBJ1-5, with 7 bases lining up with TRBD1. Germline V lookup: CDR1 SGHTA, CDR2 FQGTGA. This CDR3 comprises 13 residues. As DNA, the CDR3 is TGTGCCAGCAGCGTAACAGGGGATCAGCCCCAGCATTTT. Residues: CASSVTGDQPQHF.

The chain links TRBV11-1 to TRBJ2-1; no clear D. V dropped 3 bases and J dropped 6 bases, with 9 bases sitting between them. The CDR3 length is 13 residues. The germline gives CDR1 SGHAT, CDR2 FQDESV (reference sequence). CDR3 sequence (DNA): TGTGCCAGCAGCTTGGAAGTAGCCAATGAGCAGTTCTTC. This sequence encodes CASSLEVANEQFF.

CDR3 coding DNA: TGTGCCAGCACGGGGTCTACGACACCCCAGTTCTTC. Protein: CASTGSTTPQFF. The V call is TRBV6-1, the J call TRBJ2-1; tentative D call: TRBD2 (5 bases). Germline values: CDR1 MNHNS, CDR2 SASEGT. The CDR3 is made up of 12 amino acids. The V end lost 7 bases, the J end lost 13 bases, and 17 bases lay between the germline ends.

This rearrangement joins TRBV28 to TRBJ2-7, with D perhaps TRBD2 (6 bases). V was cut by 4 bases and J by 3 bases, with 10 bases left in between. The CDR3 totals 13 residues. Germline CDR1 MDHEN, CDR2 SYDVKM. For the CDR3, the DNA is TGTGCCAGCAGTTCGGGAGTCGACTACGAGCAGTACTTC. This sequence encodes CASSSGVDYEQYF.

This rearrangement joins TRBV7-2 to TRBJ2-3; 10 nucleotides line up with TRBD1. CDR3 length equals 16 residues. Trimming cost V 4 bases and J 2 bases; bases outside gene matches: 6. Germline values: CDR1 SGHTA, CDR2 FQGNSA. The CDR3 bases are TGTGCCAGCAGCTCGGGACAGGGGTGGGTCACAGATACGCAGTATTTT. Translating gives CASSSGQGWVTDTQYF. The complete variable domain, with remaining parts taken from reference TRBV7-2 and TRBJ2-3, reads GAGVSQSPSNKVTEKGKDVELRCDPISGHTALYWYRQSLGQGLEFLIYFQGNSAPDKSGLPSDRFSAERTGGSVSTLTIQRTQQEDSAVYLCASSSGQGWVTDTQYFGPGTRLTVL.

This clone was seen only once. V usage is TRBV28 and J usage is TRBJ2-1; D not resolved. V gave up 3 bases and J gave up 6 bases, with 6 bases separating them. CDR3 length: 12 amino acids. The germline CDR1 and CDR2 sequences are MDHEN and SYDVKM. In DNA, the CDR3 is TGTGCCAGCAGTTTGAGATTCAATGAGCAGTTCTTC. As protein: CASSLRFNEQFF.

V and J are TRBV14 and TRBJ2-1, with a tentative D call TRBD2 (6 bases). Trimming pared 1 base from V and 3 bases from J, leaving 10 bases between. This CDR3 region has 15 residues. Germline V CDR1 and CDR2: SGHDN, FVKESK. Here the CDR3 DNA reads TGTGCCAGCAGCCAAGCCGGGGGAATCTACAATGAGCAGTTCTTC. Translating it yields CASSQAGGIYNEQFF.

The V gene is TRBV25-1, the J gene TRBJ1-6, with D maybe TRBD1 (5 bases). V gave up 0 bases and J gave up 8 bases, with 17 bases separating them. Germline CDR1 MGHDK, CDR2 SYGVNS. The CDR3 is made up of 17 amino acids. CDR3 sequence reads: CASSEYRRGGGYSPLHF. CDR3 nucleotide sequence: TGTGCCAGCAGTGAATATAGAAGGGGAGGAGGCTATTCACCCCTCCACTTT.

The V call is TRBV29-1, the J call TRBJ2-7, with 10 bases aligning to TRBD1. Germline values: CDR1 SQVTM, CDR2 ANQGSEA. The ends lost 8 bases at V and 4 bases at J; junction bases unmatched: 5. This CDR3 has 12 residues. CDR3 coding DNA: TGCAGCTCCCGGGACAGGGGTTACGAGCAGTACTTC. It codes for CSSRDRGYEQYF.

CDR3 nucleotides: TGCAGCGTGGGACAGGGTAACAATCAGCCCCAGCATTTT. Translated, it gives CSVGQGNNQPQHF. The chain recombines TRBV29-1 with TRBJ1-5; 9 bases line up with TRBD1. Trimming removed 6 bases from V and 3 bases from J; junction bases left unmatched: 3. Per germline, CDR1 SQVTM and CDR2 ANQGSEA. The CDR3 is made up of 13 amino acids.

The rearrangement uses TRBV7-2 and TRBJ2-7; TRBD2 matches 12 bases. Germline V gene sequence: CDR1 SGHTA, CDR2 FQGNSA. V lost 0 bases, J lost 1 base, and 7 bases stayed unmatched. The CDR3 extends over 18 amino acids. CDR3 in amino acids: CASSLASVGTSGSYEQYF. The CDR3 DNA reads as TGTGCCAGCAGCTTAGCGAGTGTTGGGACTAGCGGGTCCTACGAGCAGTACTTC.

This sequence joins TRBV12-5 and TRBJ1-2; possibly TRBD1 for D (6 bases). This CDR3 is 15 amino acids long. Trimming left V 5 bases short and J 3 bases short, with 16 bases between. The germline V gene encodes CDR1 LGHNT and CDR2 FRNRAP. CDR3 sequence: CASGPQDSSYYGYTF. The CDR3 DNA reads as TGTGCTAGTGGTCCCCAGGACAGTTCTTACTATGGCTACACCTTC.

The chain employs TRBV7-9 and TRBJ2-7; tentatively, D is TRBD1 (6 bases). Trimming pared 5 bases from V and 3 bases from J, leaving 20 bases between. Germline CDR1 SEHNR, CDR2 FQNEAQ (reference sequence). The CDR3 contains 16 residues. CDR3 amino acids: CASSTQKTGNLYEQYF. The CDR3 DNA reads TGTGCCAGCAGCACGCAAAAGACAGGCAACCTCTACGAGCAGTACTTC.

CDR3: CASSSGTGDEKLFF. CDR3 DNA sequence: TGTGCCAGCAGCTCCGGGACAGGAGATGAAAAACTGTTTTTT. This chain uses TRBV7-9 with TRBJ1-4; 8 bases align to TRBD1. Germline V lookup: CDR1 SEHNR, CDR2 FQNEAQ (reference sequence). V lost 4 bases to trimming and J lost 6 bases; unmatched junction nucleotides: 4. The CDR3 loop spans 14 amino acids.

The J gene is TRBJ2-5, the V gene TRBV19; 7 bases align to TRBD1. V was clipped by 4 bases and J by 3 bases; unmatched bases: 2. The germline gives CDR1 LNHDA, CDR2 SQIVND (reference sequence). The CDR3 has 13 residues. DNA for the CDR3: TGTGCCAGTAGTACCGGGACAGAAGAGACCCAGTACTTC. It is translated as CASSTGTEETQYF. The entire variable domain, with the rest obtained from reference TRBV19 and TRBJ2-5, is as follows: DGGITQSPKYLFRKEGQNVTLSCEQNLNHDAMYWYRQDPGQGLRLIYYSQIVNDFQKGDIAEGYSVSREKKESFPLTVTSAQKNPTAFYLCASSTGTEETQYFGPGTRLLVL.